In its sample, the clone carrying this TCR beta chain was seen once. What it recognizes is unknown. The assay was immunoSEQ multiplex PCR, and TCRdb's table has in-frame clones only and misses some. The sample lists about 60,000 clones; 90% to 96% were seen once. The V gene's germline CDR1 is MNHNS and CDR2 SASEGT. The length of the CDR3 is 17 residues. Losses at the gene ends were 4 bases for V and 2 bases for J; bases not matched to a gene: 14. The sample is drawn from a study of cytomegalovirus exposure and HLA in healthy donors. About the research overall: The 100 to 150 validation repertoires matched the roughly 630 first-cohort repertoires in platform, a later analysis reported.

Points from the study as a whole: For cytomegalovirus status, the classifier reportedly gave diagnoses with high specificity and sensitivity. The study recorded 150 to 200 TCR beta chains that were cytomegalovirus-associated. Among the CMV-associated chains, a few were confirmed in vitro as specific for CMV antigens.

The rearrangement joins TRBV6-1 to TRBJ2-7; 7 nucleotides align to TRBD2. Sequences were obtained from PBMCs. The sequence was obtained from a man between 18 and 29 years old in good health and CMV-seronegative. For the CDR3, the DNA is TGTGCCAGCAGTGCCGGGAGGATGCCCGGTGACGCCTACGAGCAGTACTTC. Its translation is CASSAGRMPGDAYEQYF.